Listed below are T cell receptor beta chains from one sample, sequenced in a study of T cell responses to AZD1222 COVID-19 vaccine. This table comes from immunoSEQ multiplex PCR, and its TCRdb copy is limited to in-frame clones, with some not included. The table includes about 130,000 clones, 90% detected once. The source material was peripheral blood, sampled on day 0 of AZD1222 vaccination. These receptors were taken from an adult in good health. Each CDR3 is given with its conserved first and last residue. Only part of the rows carry a size: once, few, many, or a class if the clone is expanded.

v_gene,abundance,CDR3aa
TRBV19,.,CASSIVGHATYEQYF
TRBV6-5,.,CASSRTANSPLHF
TRBV19,.,CASSIGGVNEQFF
TRBV12-1,.,CASSLTIRGRSNQPQHF
TRBV5-1,.,CASRQGLSGANVLTF
TRBV3-1/TRBV3-2,.,CASSQTGGSFGYTF
TRBV6-2/TRBV6-3,.,CASSSIRTGEQYF
TRBV28,.,CASRSGFGEKLFF
TRBV11-2,.,CASSFGVAGGYQETQYF
TRBV4-3,.,CASSQIQGTEAFF
TRBV10-3,.,CAISDPHEQYF
TRBV6-5,once,CASRSDRGRNQPQHF
TRBV19,.,CASSVGRAQTEAFF
TRBV28,.,CANQYQSDEKLFF
TRBV7-6,.,CASSLLRGPRYGYTF
TRBV3-1/TRBV3-2,.,CASSRALATETQYF
TRBV7-8,.,CASSLRPRTGPEAFF
TRBV24-1,.,CATSDLNLAGYNEQFF
TRBV6-6,.,CASSREDRRGRPQHF
TRBV9,.,CASSVAGGQPQHF
TRBV7-2,.,CASSSQENTEAFF
TRBV27,.,CASRMMTGHTEAFF
TRBV4-3,.,CASSQGALNTGELFF
TRBV5-1,.,CASSARGSTGELFF
TRBV28,.,CASSLGGIMGNTEAFF
TRBV5-8,.,CASSFNRRAEAFF
TRBV6-4,.,CASSDTGGSYNEQFF
TRBV6-5,.,CAITEFGETQYF
TRBV5-6,.,CASSRLDTYNEQFF
TRBV10-2,.,CATKGSPHEQYF
TRBV24-1,.,CATSRTGLFDTQYF
TRBV7-2,.,CASSSLSGGGSETQYF
TRBV28,.,CASSLSHYEQYF
TRBV7-3,.,CASSPGTLYEQYF
TRBV4-2,once,CASSQGFGGNNEKLFF
TRBV19,.,CATNLDAYSGNTIYF
TRBV28,.,CASSLSDLNTEAFF
TRBV6-2/TRBV6-3,.,CASTPTGGYGYTF
TRBV24-1,.,CATSDPGQSDQPQHF
TRBV19,.,CASSPRTGDGNQPQHF
TRBV4-1,.,CASSQDLAADTQYF
TRBV30,once,CAWSQGEQYF
TRBV4-1,.,CASSPHAGVRTPLHF
TRBV12-3/TRBV12-4,.,CASSPREAREAFF
TRBV7-9,.,CASSLVPRLGETQYF
TRBV6-5,.,CASSYSGPYEQYF
TRBV6-2/TRBV6-3,few,CASSYGRRENQPQHF
TRBV6-4,.,CASSEGPNPAYEQYF
TRBV18,once,CASSPGSKETQYF
TRBV6-5,.,CASSYSGQGISPLHF
TRBV28,few,CASSRRDRVDYGYTF
TRBV5-1,few,CASSEPMNTEAFF
TRBV14,.,CASSPSRDRVVGPLHF
TRBV30,.,CAWSPGQGAEPQHF